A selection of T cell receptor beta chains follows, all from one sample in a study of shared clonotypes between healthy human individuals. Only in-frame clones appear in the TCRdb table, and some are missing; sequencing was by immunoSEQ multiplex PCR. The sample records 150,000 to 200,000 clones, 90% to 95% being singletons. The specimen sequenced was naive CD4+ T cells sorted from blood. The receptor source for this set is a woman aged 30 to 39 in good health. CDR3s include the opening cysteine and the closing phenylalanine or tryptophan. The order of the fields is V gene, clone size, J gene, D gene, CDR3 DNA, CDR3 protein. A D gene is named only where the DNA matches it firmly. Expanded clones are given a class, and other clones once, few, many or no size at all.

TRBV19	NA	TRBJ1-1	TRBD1	TGTGCCAGTAGTAGGGGACAGTTGAACACTGAAGCTTTCTTT	CASSRGQLNTEAFF
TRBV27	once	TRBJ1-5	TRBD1	TGTGCCAGCAGTCCAGGGCAACAGGGGGTAGGTCAGCCCCAGCATTTT	CASSPGQQGVGQPQHF
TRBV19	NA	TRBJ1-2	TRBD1	TGTGCCAGTAGTAATCCGGACAGGGCCCTCTACCGCTATGGCTACACCTTC	CASSNPDRALYRYGYTF
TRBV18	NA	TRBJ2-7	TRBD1	TGTGCCAGCTCACCTATAGACAGGGCATACGAGCAGTACTTC	CASSPIDRAYEQYF
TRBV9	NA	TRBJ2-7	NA	TGTGCCAGCAGCGTAGCCCCTCGATCCGAGCAGTACTTC	CASSVAPRSEQYF
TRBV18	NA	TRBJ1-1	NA	TGTACCAGCTCACGGGGGGGCACTGAAGCTTTCTTT	CTSSRGGTEAFF
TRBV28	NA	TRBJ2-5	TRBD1	TGTGCCAGCGGCCTTCCGGGACAGGGGCAAGAGACCCAGTACTTC	CASGLPGQGQETQYF
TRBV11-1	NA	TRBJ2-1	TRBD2	TGTGCCAGCAGCACAGCGGGAGTGATATACAATGAGCAGTTCTTC	CASSTAGVIYNEQFF
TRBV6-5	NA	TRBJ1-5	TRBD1	TGTGCCAGCAGCCTACAGGGGGCCGGGGGTCAGCCCCAGCATTTT	CASSLQGAGGQPQHF
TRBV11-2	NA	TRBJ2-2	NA	TGTGCCAGCAGCCCAGGGCGTTGGGGAACTCCTAACACCGGGGAGCTGTTTTTT	CASSPGRWGTPNTGELFF
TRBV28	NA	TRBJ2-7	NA	TGTGCCAGCAGTTTGACAGGTCCTACACTCGAGCAGTACTTC	CASSLTGPTLEQYF
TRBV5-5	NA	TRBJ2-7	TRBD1	TGTGCCAGCAGCACTACCGGGACAGGGGGGCTCTACGAGCAGTACTTC	CASSTTGTGGLYEQYF
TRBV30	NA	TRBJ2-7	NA	TGTGCCTGGAGTATCCAGGGCCAGTCCTACGAGCAGTACTTC	CAWSIQGQSYEQYF
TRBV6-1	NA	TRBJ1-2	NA	TGTGCCAGCAGTGTGTCAGGCACCTATGGCTACACCTTC	CASSVSGTYGYTF
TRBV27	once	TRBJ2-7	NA	TGTGCCAGCAGTTCGGTAGTAGGACCTGAGCAGTACTTC	CASSSVVGPEQYF
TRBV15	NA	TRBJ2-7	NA	TGTGCCACCAGCAGAGTTCCGGACAGTTCAGACGAGCAGTACTTC	CATSRVPDSSDEQYF
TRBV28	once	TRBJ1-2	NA	TGTGCCAGCAGTTTGGACGGAGCTAACTATGGCTACACCTTC	CASSLDGANYGYTF
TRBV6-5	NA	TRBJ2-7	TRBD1	TGTGCCAGCAGTTACCACGCAGGGGGTTCCTACGAGCAGTACTTC	CASSYHAGGSYEQYF
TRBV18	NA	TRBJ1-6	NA	TGTGCCAGCTCACCACAGGGCGATAATTCACCCCTCCACTTT	CASSPQGDNSPLHF
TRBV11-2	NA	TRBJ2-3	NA	TGTGCCAGCAGCCCAACGACTATCACAGATACGCAGTATTTT	CASSPTTITDTQYF
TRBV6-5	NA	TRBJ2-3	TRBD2	TGTGCCAGCAGTTACTTTCCAGGTAGCGGGAGAGATACGCAGTATTTT	CASSYFPGSGRDTQYF
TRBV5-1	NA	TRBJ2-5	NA	TGCGCCAGCAGCCCCGGGGTCGAAGAGACCCAGTACTTC	CASSPGVEETQYF
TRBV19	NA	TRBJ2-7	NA	TGTGCCAGTAGTAGGGACCCGTGGGGCGGTTCCTACGAGCAGTACTTC	CASSRDPWGGSYEQYF
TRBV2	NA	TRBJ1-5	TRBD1	TGTGCCAGCAGTGAAGGAGGTCCGGAGGACAGGGACCACTCTATGGGGAATCAGCCCCAGCATTTT	CASSEGGPEDRDHSMGNQPQHF
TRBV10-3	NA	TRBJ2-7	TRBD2	TGTGCCATCAGTGAGGATATGACTAGCGGGCTGAGTAGCGAGCAGTACTTC	CAISEDMTSGLSSEQYF
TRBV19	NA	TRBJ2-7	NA	TGTGCCAGTAGGCAATACGAGCAGTACTTC	CASRQYEQYF
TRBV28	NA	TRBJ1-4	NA	TGTGCCAGCAGTTTGGATGGGGCTTTGGGTGAAAAACTGTTTTTT	CASSLDGALGEKLFF
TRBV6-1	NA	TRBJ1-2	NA	TGTGCCAGCAGTAACCCAGGGTATGGCTACACCTTC	CASSNPGYGYTF
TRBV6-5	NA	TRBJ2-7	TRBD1	TGTGCCAGCAGCCCCGACAGGGCCCTTTCCTACGAGCAGTACTTC	CASSPDRALSYEQYF
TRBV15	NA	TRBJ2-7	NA	TGTGCCACCAGCAAGACAGGTAACTACGAGCAGTACTTC	CATSKTGNYEQYF
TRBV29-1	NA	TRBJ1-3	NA	TGCAGCGTTGCCAACAGGAGCTCTGGAAACACCATATATTTT	CSVANRSSGNTIYF
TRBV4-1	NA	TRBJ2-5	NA	TGCGCCAGCAGTCCACCCCGGACTCCTCAGAGGCAGTACTTC	CASSPPRTPQRQYF
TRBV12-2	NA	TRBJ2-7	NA	TGTGCAAGTCGCTTATTTCTAGCGGGGACCTACGAGCAGTACTTC	CASRLFLAGTYEQYF
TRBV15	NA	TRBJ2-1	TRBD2	TGTGCCACCAGCAGAGACTATAGCGGGGAGCAGTTCTTC	CATSRDYSGEQFF
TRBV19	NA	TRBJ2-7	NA	TGTGCCAGTAGTCTTTCGGGACTTACGGTCTTC	CASSLSGLTVF